The 32 T cell receptor beta chains reported below all come from one sample, sequenced in a study of PD-1 blockade in classical Hodgkin lymphoma. As to time point: cycle 4 day 1 (C4D1), after five to seven weeks of nivolumab. Every patient relapsed after autologous stem cell transplantation, and brentuximab vedotin exposure varied. Magnetic negative selection purified CD4+ T cells from thawed PBMCs. Profiling relied on immunoSEQ multiplex PCR, and the TCRdb table lists in-frame clones only, not all of them. The sample lists 25,000 to 35,000 clones, about 86% seen once, with over 0.8% in the top ten. Sequencing used CD4+ T cells from blood, obtained before the fourth cycle of nivolumab. The receptors derive from a human donor with classical Hodgkin lymphoma.

The V call is TRBV5-1, the J call TRBJ1-2; the match to TRBD1 covers 8 bases. V dropped 3 bases and J dropped 6; count of bases not matched to a gene: 7. The CDR3 runs 14 residues. CDR1 is SGHRS, CDR2 YFSETQ, per germline. The CDR3: CASSYRDRRDGYTF. The CDR3 nucleotides are TGCGCCAGCAGCTACCGGGACAGGAGGGATGGCTACACCTTC.

CDR3 residues: CASSADRKTEAFF. CDR3 nucleotides: TGCGCCAGCAGCGCGGACAGGAAGACTGAAGCTTTCTTT. V is TRBV5-1 and J is TRBJ1-1; 7 positions agree with TRBD1. CDR1 and CDR2 from the germline V gene are SGHRS and YFSETQ. V dropped 4 bases and J dropped 5; count of bases not matched to a gene: 5. This CDR3 spans 13 amino acids.

V is TRBV7-2 and J is TRBJ1-1; D call uncertain. The V and J ends lost 1 base and 1 base respectively, with 10 bases between them. Germline V lookup: CDR1 SGHTA, CDR2 FQGNSA. There are 15 residues in the CDR3. For the CDR3, the DNA is TGTGCCAGCAGCTTAGGGTCCGCTGGGAACACTGAAGCTTTCTTT. It encodes CASSLGSAGNTEAFF.

CDR3 DNA: TGTGCCAGTAGTCCCCGGGTGGGGGAGACCCAGTACTTC. Amino acids: CASSPRVGETQYF. The V and J genes are TRBV19 and TRBJ2-5, with D hard to call. The CDR3 totals 13 residues. Germline CDR1 and CDR2: LNHDA and SQIVND (reference sequence). The germline V and J ends were trimmed by 5 bases and 5 bases, with 12 bases remaining between them.

The rearrangement links TRBV5-1 to TRBJ2-7, with D perhaps given as TRBD1 or TRBD2 (5 bases each). CDR1 is SGHRS, CDR2 YFSETQ, per germline. The germline V and J ends were trimmed by 4 bases and 0 bases, with 14 bases remaining between them. CDR3 length: 15 amino acids. CDR3 region: CASSPGTSSSYEQYF. The CDR3 DNA reads as TGCGCCAGCAGCCCCGGGACCTCGAGCTCCTACGAGCAGTACTTC.

This chain uses TRBV19 with TRBJ2-2; unclear D gene. Germline V gives CDR1 LNHDA, CDR2 SQIVND (reference sequence). Between the trimmed V and J ends, which lost 7 bases and 0 bases, there was a span of 9 bases. The CDR3 consists of 14 residues. In DNA, the CDR3 is TGTGCCAGTAAAGACGGTCCGAACACCGGGGAGCTGTTTTTT. Translated: CASKDGPNTGELFF. The whole variable domain, remainder taken from reference TRBV19 and TRBJ2-2, is DGGITQSPKYLFRKEGQNVTLSCEQNLNHDAMYWYRQDPGQGLRLIYYSQIVNDFQKGDIAEGYSVSREKKESFPLTVTSAQKNPTAFYLCASKDGPNTGELFFGEGSRLTVL.

V is TRBV10-3 and J is TRBJ2-5; 8 bases fit TRBD1. The CDR3 is 13 residues long. The trim removed 4 bases at V and 5 bases at J, leaving 3 bases unmatched. Per the germline V gene, CDR1 is ENHRY and CDR2 is SYGVKD. As DNA, the CDR3 is TGTGCCATCAGTGGACAGGGGCAGGAGACCCAGTACTTC. It codes for CAISGQGQETQYF.

This sequence joins TRBV10-3 and TRBJ2-2, with 15 nucleotides matching TRBD2. The trim removed 7 bases at V and 1 base at J, leaving 7 bases unmatched. CDR3 length: 18 residues. The germline gives CDR1 ENHRY, CDR2 SYGVKD. The CDR3 loop reads CAIKWTSGGAENTGELFF. The CDR3 coding sequence is TGTGCCATCAAATGGACTAGCGGGGGGGCCGAGAACACCGGGGAGCTGTTTTTT.

The chain joins TRBV11-2 to TRBJ2-5, with 9 bases aligning to TRBD2. The CDR3 consists of 15 residues. V shed 3 bases, J shed 4 bases, and the junction held 6 bases outside the gene matches. Germline V gene lookup returns CDR1 SGHAT and CDR2 FQNNGV. The CDR3 here is CASSFPRGGVETQYF. CDR3 nucleotides: TGTGCCAGCAGCTTTCCGCGGGGGGGTGTAGAGACCCAGTACTTC.

The V gene is TRBV11-1, the J gene TRBJ2-5; D gene uncertain. The V gene's germline CDR1 is SGHAT and CDR2 FQDESV (reference sequence). Trimming shortened V by 2 bases and J by 4 bases, and 14 bases separated the two germline ends. The CDR3 contains 15 residues. CDR3: CASSLQVSVVETQYF. For the CDR3, the DNA is TGTGCCAGCAGCTTACAGGTCTCGGTTGTAGAGACCCAGTACTTC.

V and J are TRBV2 and TRBJ1-1; tentative D call: TRBD1 (5 bases). Per germline, CDR1 SNHLY and CDR2 FYNNEI. Trimming took off 0 bases at V and 3 bases at J, with 17 bases between the two ends. This CDR3 contains 17 residues. The DNA of the CDR3 is TGTGCCAGCAGTGAAGCCGACGGAGGGGCGCGGGACACTGAAGCTTTCTTT. It yields the protein CASSEADGGARDTEAFF. The full variable domain, its missing parts supplied by reference TRBV2 and TRBJ1-1, is EPEVTQTPSHQVTQMGQEVILRCVPISNHLYFYWYRQILGQKVEFLVSFYNNEISEKSEIFDDQFSVERPDGSNFTLKIRSTKLEDSAMYFCASSEADGGARDTEAFFGQGTRLTVV.

In this sample, this clone turned up once. The V call is TRBV30, the J call TRBJ2-1; D may be TRBD2 (7 bases). V lost 5 bases to trimming and J lost 2 bases, with 16 bases between them. This CDR3 region has 15 residues. Germline V lookup: CDR1 GTSNPN, CDR2 SVGIG (reference sequence). CDR3 bases: TGTGCCTGGGTTGGGGGGGGCAGGACCTACAATGAGCAGTTCTTC. Amino acid sequence: CAWVGGGRTYNEQFF.

The chain carries TRBV6-5 and TRBJ2-7, with no clear D. This CDR3 spans 14 amino acids. CDR1 is MNHEY and CDR2 is SVGAGI in the germline V gene. The ends were cut back, 5 bases at V and 4 bases at J, with 15 bases in the middle. The CDR3 loop is CASSPRWGRYEQYF. DNA for the CDR3: TGTGCCAGCAGTCCCCGGTGGGGAAGGTACGAGCAGTACTTC.

This chain connects TRBV6-5 to TRBJ2-2, with a possible D match to TRBD1 (6 bases). Germline V gives CDR1 MNHEY, CDR2 SVGAGI. Trimming took off 5 bases at V and 4 bases at J, with 8 bases between the two ends. This CDR3 has 13 amino acids. The CDR3 here is CASSRDTTGELFF. CDR3 nucleotides: TGTGCCAGCAGTCGGGACACCACCGGGGAGCTGTTTTTT.

This chain joins TRBV4-3 and TRBJ1-1, with D unclear. The CDR3 extends over 13 amino acids. V lost 3 bases, J lost 8 bases, and 13 bases lay in between. Germline V gives CDR1 LGHNA, CDR2 YSLEER. DNA for the CDR3: TGCGCCAGCAGCCACCACGACACGGGGGAAGCTTTCTTT. This translates into CASSHHDTGEAFF.

V and J are TRBV5-6 and TRBJ1-2; D is unclear. Deletions cut 1 base from V and 5 bases from J, with 12 bases between. The CDR3 consists of 14 residues. Germline-derived CDR1 and CDR2 are SGHDT and YYEEEE. The CDR3 bases are TGTGCCAGCAGCTTGACCAGTTTCGGGTATGGCTACACCTTC. It is translated as CASSLTSFGYGYTF.

J is TRBJ2-7 and V is TRBV18; D not certain. The germline V gene has CDR1 KGHSH and CDR2 LQKENI. The CDR3 runs 13 residues. The ends were cut back, 6 bases at V and 3 bases at J, with 12 bases in the middle. As DNA, the CDR3 is TGTGCCAGCTCGGGCAGGCTCCTCTACGAGCAGTACTTC. It encodes CASSGRLLYEQYF.

The chain is built from TRBV18 and TRBJ2-6; D tentatively reads TRBD1 or TRBD2 (5 bases each). Germline lookup yields CDR1 KGHSH and CDR2 LQKENI. The CDR3 has 15 residues. V lost 3 bases, J lost 0 bases, and 6 bases lay in between. CDR3 bases: TGTGCCAGCTCACCGAGGGGCTCTGGGGCCAACGTCCTGACTTTC. Translating it yields CASSPRGSGANVLTF.

V usage is TRBV30 and J usage is TRBJ2-3; 10 positions agree with TRBD2. This CDR3 comprises 14 residues. Germline lookup yields CDR1 GTSNPN and CDR2 SVGIG (reference sequence). Germline trimming cut 3 bases from V and 7 bases from J; bases unmatched to any gene: 7. For the CDR3, the DNA is TGTGCCTGGAGCGAGCGGGGGGGCACTCATACGCAGTATTTT. Translation: CAWSERGGTHTQYF.

This chain joins TRBV5-6 and TRBJ2-3, with 7 bases aligning to TRBD2. Per germline, CDR1 SGHDT and CDR2 YYEEEE. The ends lost 0 bases at V and 4 bases at J; junction bases unmatched: 8. CDR3 length: 16 amino acids. CDR3 residues: CASSLGTRVAADTQYF. The CDR3 DNA follows: TGTGCCAGCAGCTTGGGGACTAGGGTCGCGGCAGATACGCAGTATTTT.

This clone was counted a few times. The chain carries TRBV5-1 and TRBJ1-2; TRBD1 matches 7 bases. This CDR3 contains 15 residues. Germline trimming cut 3 bases from V and 9 bases from J; bases unmatched to any gene: 14. Germline assignment: CDR1 SGHRS and CDR2 YFSETQ. The DNA for the CDR3 is TGCGCCAGCAGCTGGGGGACAGATACGAACGGGCGCTACACCTTC. It yields the protein CASSWGTDTNGRYTF.

This clone was counted once. V is TRBV4-2 and J is TRBJ2-2; 8 nucleotides match TRBD1. V gave up 1 base and J gave up 7 bases; unmatched junction bases: 11. CDR3 length: 17 residues. The germline V gene encodes CDR1 LGHNA and CDR2 YNFKEQ. The DNA for the CDR3 is TGTGCCAGCAGCCAAGGTCTACAGGGGGGATTTGGCGGGGAGCTGTTTTTT. The encoded protein is CASSQGLQGGFGGELFF.

The rearrangement joins TRBV6-5 to TRBJ2-7; D is possibly TRBD1 (7 bases). CDR1 MNHEY and CDR2 SVGAGI come from the germline V gene. V was clipped by 6 bases and J by 3 bases, with 18 bases between them. This CDR3 has 15 residues. CDR3 amino acids: CASRRQGGTSYEQYF. CDR3 coding DNA: TGTGCCAGCAGGCGCCAGGGGGGCACGAGCTACGAGCAGTACTTC.

The chain carries TRBV5-1 and TRBJ1-1; the D is unclear. The germline gives CDR1 SGHRS, CDR2 YFSETQ. Trimming removed 4 bases at V and 3 bases at J, with 16 bases between. This CDR3 comprises 15 residues. The CDR3 loop reads CASSQTRQGYTEAFF. DNA for the CDR3: TGCGCCAGCAGCCAGACGCGACAAGGGTACACTGAAGCTTTCTTT.

The chain joins TRBV7-2 to TRBJ2-1; either TRBD1 or TRBD2 may fit D (5 bases each). CDR1 SGHTA and CDR2 FQGNSA come from the germline V gene. CDR3 length: 16 residues. V lost 5 bases to trimming and J lost 5 bases, with 19 bases between them. In nucleotides, the CDR3 is TGTGCCAGCAGCCCCTACGGGGCAGGGAGTAACAATGAGCAGTTCTTC. This codes for CASSPYGAGSNNEQFF. The complete variable domain, with remaining parts taken from reference TRBV7-2 and TRBJ2-1, reads GAGVSQSPSNKVTEKGKDVELRCDPISGHTALYWYRQSLGQGLEFLIYFQGNSAPDKSGLPSDRFSAERTGGSVSTLTIQRTQQEDSAVYLCASSPYGAGSNNEQFFGPGTRLTVL.

This sequence joins TRBV10-2 and TRBJ1-5; D may be TRBD1 (6 bases). The CDR3 is 14 residues long. The ends were cut back, 6 bases at V and 3 bases at J, with 12 bases in the middle. The germline V gene has CDR1 WSHSY and CDR2 SAAADI. The DNA of the CDR3 is TGCGCCAGCAGACAACAGGGAAACAATCAGCCCCAGCATTTT. Residues: CASRQQGNNQPQHF.

This clone was seen a single time. V usage is TRBV5-6 and J usage is TRBJ2-1; weak D call: TRBD2 (6 bases). From germline, CDR1 is SGHDT and CDR2 YYEEEE. The V end lost 0 bases, the J end lost 7 bases, and 11 bases lay between the germline ends. This CDR3 has 14 residues. The CDR3 loop is CASSLGGGANEQFF. The CDR3 coding sequence is TGTGCCAGCAGCTTGGGAGGCGGGGCGAATGAGCAGTTCTTC.

The chain is built from TRBV4-2 and TRBJ2-3, with 8 bases lining up with TRBD1. Germline V lookup: CDR1 LGHNA, CDR2 YNFKEQ. The CDR3 has 14 amino acids. V gave up 4 bases and J gave up 6 bases; unmatched junction bases: 6. The CDR3 region has the DNA TGTGCCAGCAGCCCCGACAGGGGAGCCGATACGCAGTATTTT. It codes for CASSPDRGADTQYF.

There are a few counts of this clone. The V call is TRBV11-2, the J call TRBJ2-7; D may be TRBD1 (6 bases). Germline V CDR1 and CDR2: SGHAT, FQNNGV. V was shortened by 3 bases and J by 2 bases, with 14 bases between the two germline ends. This CDR3 is built from 15 residues. CDR3 in amino acids: CASSFLTGTTYEQYF. The CDR3 nucleotides read TGTGCCAGCAGCTTTTTAACAGGGACAACCTACGAGCAGTACTTC.

In its sample, this clone was seen once. The chain is built from TRBV18 and TRBJ1-1; D not certain. Deletions cut 2 bases from V and 1 base from J, with 11 bases between. The germline V gene has CDR1 KGHSH and CDR2 LQKENI. There are 15 residues in the CDR3. CDR3 amino acids: CASSPTYSANTEAFF. CDR3 in DNA: TGTGCCAGCTCACCAACCTATTCAGCGAACACTGAAGCTTTCTTT.

The gene calls are TRBV6-6 and TRBJ1-2; 7 bases fit TRBD1. There are 14 residues in the CDR3. CDR1 is MNHNY and CDR2 is SVGAGI in the germline V gene (reference sequence). After removal of 5 bases from V and 6 bases from J, the junction contained 9 bases not matched to a gene. In DNA, the CDR3 is TGTGCCAGCAGTACCCGGGACAGCCTACATGGCTACACCTTC. Translation gives CASSTRDSLHGYTF.

This sequence joins TRBV19 and TRBJ2-6, with a tentative D call TRBD1 (5 bases). From germline, CDR1 is LNHDA and CDR2 SQIVND (reference sequence). V was shortened by 0 bases and J by 0 bases, with 9 bases between the two germline ends. The CDR3 has 17 residues. The CDR3 coding sequence is TGTGCCAGTAGTATAGAAGGGGTCCTCTCTGGGGCCAACGTCCTGACTTTC. This codes for CASSIEGVLSGANVLTF.